Listed here is a single TCR beta chain. Compared with germline, one end of the junction differs, possibly owing to a read error. This specimen belongs to a study of blood T cell repertoires in COVID-19. On the study more broadly: Specimens from acute and convalescent COVID-19 originated in the United States, Italy and Spain. Sources were T cells, B-cell-depleted T cells, or PBMCs; the material itself was cDNA or gDNA.

In the study's own analysis: How many nucleated cells were present was estimated from reference gene primer amplification. Assay: immunoSEQ multiplex PCR; the TCRdb copy retains only in-frame clones and omits some. V, J and clone size derive from that table, while D and trimming were established from the DNA sequence. The data hold 200,000 to 300,000 clones, with approximately 78% observed a single time. This CDR3 region has 15 residues. The germline gives CDR1 SQVTM, CDR2 ANQGSEA. The receptor was isolated from a woman aged 60 to 75 with active or convalescent COVID-19. Source material: peripheral blood. The chain combines TRBV29-1 with TRBJ2-1; 10 bases match TRBD2. CDR3 in DNA: TGCAGCGTTGACGGTCTAGCGGGGGCCTACAATGAGCAGCTCTTC. Encoded protein: CSVDGLAGAYNEQLF.